This TCR beta chain was sequenced for a study of cytomegalovirus exposure and HLA in healthy donors. The PCR ran on 60 Vbeta and 13 Jbeta primers. TCRdb's table, derived via immunoSEQ multiplex PCR, lists solely in-frame clones and lacks some. The data show 160,000 or so clones, roughly 77% seen once. This clone was counted a few times. CDR3 length equals 16 residues. V shed 5 bases, J shed 5 bases, and the junction held 9 bases outside the gene matches. From germline, CDR1 is MNHEY and CDR2 SMNVEV (reference sequence). The rearrangement joins TRBV27 to TRBJ2-5, with TRBD2 matching 12 bases. The sequencing input was PBMCs. This TCR was recovered from a man aged 30 to 39 in good health and CMV-seropositive. In nucleotides, the CDR3 is TGTGCCAGCAGTCCCCGCCTCCTAGCGGGGGGGGAGACCCAGTACTTC. It yields the protein CASSPRLLAGGETQYF.